The rows below give T cell receptor beta chains drawn from one sample of a study of identical twins. MiXCR, run by TCRdb on the 5' RACE reads, gives a single entry per CDR3 protein. Here the sample spans 400,000 to 650,000 distinct CDR3 sequences, roughly a fifth being singletons. These same data were also listed under a study on T cells expressing NK-cell markers.

The sequenced sample consisted of CD4+ T cells sorted from blood. These receptors were taken from a woman between 18 and 30 years old in good health. Each CDR3 is given with its conserved first and last residue. Each record gives: J gene, D gene, clone size, V gene, CDR3 protein, CDR3 DNA. A D gene is named only where the DNA matches it firmly. Only part of the rows carry a size: once, few, many, or a class if the clone is expanded.

TRBJ1-1,-,-,TRBV20-1,CSAKGGRSNTEAFF,TGCAGTGCTAAGGGGGGACGCTCGAACACTGAAGCTTTCTTT
TRBJ2-4,-,few,TRBV12-3/TRBV12-4,CASSGEGLRPNIQYF,TGTGCCAGCAGTGGCGAAGGACTGAGGCCAAACATTCAGTACTTC
TRBJ1-2,-,-,TRBV6-6,CASSSPEGYTF,TGTGCCAGCAGTTCCCCAGAAGGCTACACCTTC
TRBJ2-5,TRBD2,-,TRBV20-1,CSGTSGTTAETQYF,TGCAGTGGGACTAGCGGGACCACCGCTGAGACCCAGTACTTC
TRBJ2-3,-,-,TRBV20-1,CSARGAADTQYF,TGCAGTGCTAGAGGAGCAGCAGATACGCAGTATTTT
TRBJ2-5,TRBD2,once,TRBV20-1,CSARAAGGQETQYF,TGCAGTGCTAGAGCGGCGGGAGGCCAAGAGACCCAGTACTTC
TRBJ2-7,TRBD2,few,TRBV20-1,CSARALLAGYEQYF,TGCAGTGCTAGAGCCCTGCTAGCGGGGTACGAGCAGTACTTC
TRBJ2-3,TRBD1,-,TRBV5-6,CASSLRTGDTQYF,TGTGCCAGCAGCTTAAGGACAGGAGATACGCAGTATTTT
TRBJ2-7,-,-,TRBV21-1,CASSPEWDTHSNYEQYF,TGTGCCAGCAGCCCGGAATGGGACACCCATTCTAACTACGAGCAGTACTTC
TRBJ2-7,TRBD1,-,TRBV20-1,CSAPRRTGPAEQYF,TGCAGTGCTCCCCGACGGACAGGGCCAGCCGAGCAGTACTTC
TRBJ2-1,-,-,TRBV12-3/TRBV12-4,CASSSGGRNEQFF,TGTGCCAGCAGTTCCGGTGGAAGAAATGAGCAGTTCTTC
TRBJ1-1,-,-,TRBV7-9,CASSRGKGTEAFF,TGTGCCAGCAGCCGCGGGAAAGGCACTGAAGCTTTCTTT
TRBJ2-6,TRBD1,-,TRBV27,CASSFLRDRARANVLTF,TGTGCCAGCAGTTTCCTCCGGGACAGGGCGCGGGCCAACGTCCTGACTTTC
TRBJ2-1,-,few,TRBV5-1,CASSLGSQDNEQFF,TGCGCCAGCAGCTTGGGTTCACAAGACAATGAGCAGTTCTTC
TRBJ1-5,-,many,TRBV7-6,CASSLNANNLGQPQHF,TGTGCCAGCAGCTTAAATGCGAACAACCTTGGCCAGCCCCAGCATTTT
TRBJ2-7,TRBD1,few,TRBV20-1,CSATGQGPSYEQYF,TGCAGTGCTACTGGACAGGGCCCGTCCTACGAGCAGTACTTC
TRBJ2-2,-,-,TRBV7-2,CASSLRKGGTNTGELFF,TGTGCCAGCAGCTTAAGAAAAGGGGGGACAAACACCGGGGAGCTGTTTTTT
TRBJ2-2,TRBD2,-,TRBV6-1,CASSPQYGASGTAGELFF,TGTGCCAGCAGTCCCCAATATGGGGCTAGCGGGACCGCCGGGGAGCTGTTTTTT
TRBJ2-7,-,many,TRBV12-3/TRBV12-4,CASSAGLSSYEQYF,TGTGCCAGCAGTGCCGGACTATCCTCCTACGAGCAGTACTTC
TRBJ2-7,-,-,TRBV7-2,CASSTRGSRGEQYF,TGTGCCAGCAGCACCAGGGGATCCAGGGGCGAGCAGTACTTC
TRBJ1-1,-,-,TRBV29-1,CSVLLVVLNTEAFF,TGCAGCGTCCTGCTAGTTGTTTTGAACACTGAAGCTTTCTTT
TRBJ1-2,TRBD1,many,TRBV27,CASSRDRASYGYTF,TGTGCCAGCAGCCGGGACAGGGCCAGCTATGGCTACACCTTC
TRBJ1-1,TRBD1,-,TRBV4-3,CASSLSGTGGSAFF,TGCGCCAGCAGCCTCAGTGGGACAGGGGGCTCAGCTTTCTTT
TRBJ1-2,TRBD1,-,TRBV4-3,CASSQLGTGAGYTF,TGCGCCAGCAGCCAACTCGGGACAGGGGCTGGCTACACCTTC
TRBJ1-2,-,-,TRBV5-5,CASSFVGADGYTF,TGTGCCAGCAGCTTCGTCGGGGCAGATGGCTACACCTTC
TRBJ2-1,-,few,TRBV28,CASSLSASSYNEQFF,TGTGCCAGCAGTTTAAGCGCGAGCTCCTACAATGAGCAGTTCTTC
TRBJ2-2,-,-,TRBV5-4,CASSLTRLGTGELFF,TGTGCCAGCAGCCTGACTAGGTTGGGCACCGGGGAGCTGTTTTTT
TRBJ2-3,TRBD1,few,TRBV10-3,CAIAQQGAGDTQYF,TGTGCCATCGCCCAGCAGGGGGCGGGGGATACGCAGTATTTT
TRBJ2-7,TRBD1,-,TRBV5-1,CASSTTGKHEQYF,TGCGCCAGCAGTACGACAGGGAAACACGAGCAGTACTTC
TRBJ2-5,TRBD1,-,TRBV9,CASSVLSGQNQETQYF,TGTGCCAGCAGCGTGTTGTCGGGACAGAACCAAGAGACCCAGTACTTC
TRBJ2-1,-,-,TRBV3-1,CASSHEVRAGLEQFF,TGTGCCAGCAGCCATGAAGTCCGGGCGGGGCTTGAGCAGTTCTTC
TRBJ2-5,-,few,TRBV7-2,CASSFLSQETQYF,TGTGCCAGCAGCTTCTTGAGCCAAGAGACCCAGTACTTC